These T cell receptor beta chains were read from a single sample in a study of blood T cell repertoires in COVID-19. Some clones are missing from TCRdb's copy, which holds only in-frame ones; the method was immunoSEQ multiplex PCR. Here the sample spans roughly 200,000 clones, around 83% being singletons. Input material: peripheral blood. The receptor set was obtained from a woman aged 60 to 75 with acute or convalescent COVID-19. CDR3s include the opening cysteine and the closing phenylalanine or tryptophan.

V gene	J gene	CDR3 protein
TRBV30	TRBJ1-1	CAWSVGYTEAFF
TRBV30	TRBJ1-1	CAWAVGGGLRTEAFF
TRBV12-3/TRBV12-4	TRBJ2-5	CASTRDYKETQYF
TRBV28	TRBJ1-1	CASSPGGLHTEAFF
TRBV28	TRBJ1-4	CATDRGAVNEKLFF
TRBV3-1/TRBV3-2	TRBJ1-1	CASSQGWSEAFF
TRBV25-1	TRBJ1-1	CASSRSFGAFF
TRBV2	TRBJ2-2	CASSEASRVTGELFF
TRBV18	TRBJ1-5	CASSTGGADNQPQHF
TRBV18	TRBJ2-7	CASSPWAGPSYEQYF
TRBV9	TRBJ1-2	CASSVTGGVGYTF
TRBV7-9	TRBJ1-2	CASSLDGGSGYTF
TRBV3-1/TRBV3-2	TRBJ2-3	CASSKTGVGTDTQYF
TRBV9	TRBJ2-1	CASSVGMAGGRNEQFF
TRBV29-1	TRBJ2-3	CSVRQAADTQYF
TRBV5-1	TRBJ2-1	CASSLVSGRVSEQFF
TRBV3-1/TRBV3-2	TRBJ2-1	CASSLPGVSNNEQFF
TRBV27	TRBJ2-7	CASSLTPGFRAEQYF
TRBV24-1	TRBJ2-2	CATSARSTGELFF
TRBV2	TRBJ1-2	CASSAGTDFYGYTF
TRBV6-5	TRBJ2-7	CASKRQGGNEQYF
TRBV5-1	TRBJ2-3	CASSVELAGGQADTQYF
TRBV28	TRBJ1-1	CASTQTVNTEAFF